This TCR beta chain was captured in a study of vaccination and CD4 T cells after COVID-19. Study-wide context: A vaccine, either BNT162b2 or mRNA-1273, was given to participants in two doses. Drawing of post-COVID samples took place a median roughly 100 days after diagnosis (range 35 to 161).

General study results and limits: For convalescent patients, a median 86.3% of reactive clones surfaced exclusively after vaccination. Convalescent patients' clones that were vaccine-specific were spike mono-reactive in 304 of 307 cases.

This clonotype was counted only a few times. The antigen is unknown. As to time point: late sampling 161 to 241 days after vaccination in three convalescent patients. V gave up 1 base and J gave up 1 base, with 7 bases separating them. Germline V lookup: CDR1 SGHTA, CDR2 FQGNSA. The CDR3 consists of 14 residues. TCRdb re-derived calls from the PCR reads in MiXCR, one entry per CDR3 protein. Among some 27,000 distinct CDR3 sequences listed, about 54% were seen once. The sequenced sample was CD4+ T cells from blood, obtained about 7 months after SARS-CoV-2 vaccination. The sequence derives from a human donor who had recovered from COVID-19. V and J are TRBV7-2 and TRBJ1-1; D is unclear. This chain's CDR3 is CASSLVAANTEAFF. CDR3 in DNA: TGTGCCAGCAGCTTAGTAGCCGCGAACACTGAAGCTTTCTTT.